Shown below are 27 T cell receptor beta chains from a single sample sequenced in a study of CD8 T cells in Susac syndrome. An input of about 0.5 to 1 ug of RNA was subjected to reverse transcription using random hexamers. TCRdb processed the immunoSEQ multiplex PCR reads anew with MiXCR; each CDR3 protein has one entry. Counted here are just under 95,000 distinct CDR3 sequences, just under 95% occurring once; the ten biggest clones make up approximately 0.3%. The sequencing sample was made of CD4+ T cells from PBMCs. Source of these receptors: a human donor with Susac syndrome.

In this sample, this clonotype turned up once. The chain links TRBV11-2 to TRBJ2-6; TRBD2 agrees at 11 bases. V lost 0 bases, J lost 4 bases, and 11 bases stayed unmatched. This CDR3 region has 20 residues. The V gene's germline CDR1 is SGHAT and CDR2 FQNNGV. The CDR3 reads CASSLDGFIAGGPGANVLTF. The CDR3 DNA reads as TGTGCCAGCAGCTTAGATGGATTCATAGCGGGGGGGCCCGGGGCCAACGTCCTGACTTTC.

The chain joins TRBV25-1 to TRBJ2-6; 9 bases agree with TRBD1. V trimming: 6 bases; J trimming: 1 base; junction bases outside the gene matches: 7. In germline, CDR1 is MGHDK, CDR2 SYGVNS. This CDR3 has 17 amino acids. The CDR3 spells CASSKQGAFSGANVLTF. Here the CDR3 DNA reads TGTGCCAGCAGCAAACAGGGGGCATTTTCTGGGGCCAACGTCCTGACTTTC.

This sequence joins TRBV30 and TRBJ2-7; no clear D. Per the germline V gene, CDR1 is GTSNPN and CDR2 is SVGIG (reference sequence). V was cut by 2 bases and J by 0 bases, with 11 bases left in between. This CDR3 has 14 amino acids. The CDR3 DNA follows: TGTGCCTGGAGTATTTTGGTCGGCTCCTACGAGCAGTACTTC. As protein: CAWSILVGSYEQYF. Complete variable domain (other parts from reference TRBV30 and TRBJ2-7): SQTIHQWPATLVQPVGSPLSLECTVEGTSNPNLYWYRQAAGRGLQLLFYSVGIGQISSEVPQNLSASRPQDRQFILSSKKLLLSDSGFYLCAWSILVGSYEQYFGPGTRLTVT.

V usage is TRBV4-1 and J usage is TRBJ1-4; D perhaps matches TRBD1 (6 bases). The CDR3 sequence is 16 residues long. Germline V gene sequence: CDR1 MGHRA, CDR2 YSYEKL. V dropped 1 base and J dropped 3 bases, with 12 bases sitting between them. The CDR3 spells CASSQVPGAPNEKLFF. The CDR3 nucleotides are TGCGCCAGCAGCCAAGTCCCAGGGGCGCCTAATGAAAAACTGTTTTTT.

The rearrangement links TRBV9 to TRBJ2-3, with D perhaps matching TRBD2 (5 bases). This CDR3 has 14 residues. V was pared by 1 base and J by 8 bases, with 14 bases between. Looked up from germline, CDR1 is SGDLS and CDR2 is YYNGEE. CDR3 DNA sequence: TGTGCCAGCAGCGTATCAGCGGATCGTAGTACGCAGTATTTT. This sequence encodes CASSVSADRSTQYF.

V usage is TRBV14 and J usage is TRBJ1-2, with 7 bases that match TRBD1. V lost 0 bases to trimming and J lost 11 bases; unmatched junction nucleotides: 9. The V gene's germline CDR1 is SGHDN and CDR2 FVKESK. The CDR3 is made up of 14 amino acids. CDR3 amino acids: CASSQERQGPTYTF. CDR3 nucleotide sequence: TGTGCCAGCAGCCAAGAACGACAGGGCCCCACTTACACCTTC.

V gene TRBV29-1 combines with J gene TRBJ1-3; TRBD1 is a possible D gene (6 bases). The germline V gene encodes CDR1 SQVTM and CDR2 ANQGSEA. V gave up 0 bases and J gave up 0 bases, with 15 bases separating them. This CDR3 contains 17 residues. CDR3 DNA: TGCAGCGTTGAAGATCTACAGGGAGAGAGCTCTGGAAACACCATATATTTT. Its protein product is CSVEDLQGESSGNTIYF. Based on the CDR3 plus reference TRBV29-1 and TRBJ1-3, the full variable domain is SAVISQKPSRDICQRGTSLTIQCQVDSQVTMMFWYRQQPGQSLTLIATANQGSEATYESGFVIDKFPISRPNLTFSTLTVSNMSPEDSSIYLCSVEDLQGESSGNTIYFGEGSWLTVV.

The V gene is TRBV6-5, the J gene TRBJ1-1; a weak D match, TRBD1 (5 bases). V lost 2 bases and J lost 2, with 9 bases in between. This CDR3 has 14 amino acids. Germline assignment: CDR1 MNHEY and CDR2 SVGAGI. CDR3 amino acids: CASSYGGINTEAFF. The CDR3 DNA is TGTGCCAGCAGTTACGGGGGAATAAACACTGAAGCTTTCTTT.

The rearrangement uses TRBV12-3 or TRBV12-4 and TRBJ2-5, with TRBD2 matching over 7 bases. Losses at the gene ends were 5 bases for V and 7 bases for J; bases not matched to a gene: 7. The CDR3 has 13 residues. The CDR3 region has the DNA TGTGCCAGCAGTCGGGACTACACAAGGACCCAGTACTTC. The encoded protein is CASSRDYTRTQYF.

This rearrangement joins TRBV20-1 to TRBJ1-2; D is perhaps TRBD1 (5 bases). Germline loops: CDR1 DFQATT, CDR2 SNEGSKA (reference sequence). This CDR3 region has 15 residues. Trimming took off 8 bases at V and 4 bases at J, with 23 bases between the two ends. CDR3 sequence (DNA): TGCAGTCCTTTTTCTCCTCGCGGGGGGTCCTATGGCTACACCTTC. Translating it yields CSPFSPRGGSYGYTF.

The chain recombines TRBV20-1 with TRBJ1-4; D is unresolved. CDR1 and CDR2 from the germline V gene are DFQATT and SNEGSKA (reference sequence). V lost 5 bases, J lost 7 bases, and 8 bases lay in between. This CDR3 spans 11 amino acids. The CDR3, as DNA: TGCAGTGCTCGTCAGCTTGAAAAACTGTTTTTT. Amino acid sequence: CSARQLEKLFF.

This clonotype came up once. The chain recombines TRBV28 with TRBJ1-1; 7 bases map to TRBD1. The V gene's germline CDR1 is MDHEN and CDR2 SYDVKM. The junction had 9 bases not matched to a gene; V was cut back by 4 bases and J by 1 base. The CDR3 extends over 16 amino acids. The CDR3 DNA sequence: TGTGCCAGCAGTTGGAGCCTCACAGGGGCGAACACTGAAGCTTTCTTT. Protein: CASSWSLTGANTEAFF.

This chain joins TRBV19 and TRBJ1-1; D not resolved. Germline values: CDR1 LNHDA, CDR2 SQIVND (reference sequence). The V end was cut by 5 bases, the J end by 2 bases, with 12 bases between. The CDR3 covers 14 residues. The CDR3 spells CASSLPGVNTEAFF. The CDR3 bases are TGTGCCAGTAGTCTTCCGGGAGTCAACACTGAAGCTTTCTTT.

The table lists this clonotype with a count of one. The J gene is TRBJ1-2, the V gene TRBV27, with TRBD1 matching over 7 bases. V gave up 8 bases and J gave up 5 bases; unmatched junction bases: 14. The CDR3 sequence is 15 residues long. From germline, CDR1 is MNHEY and CDR2 SMNVEV (reference sequence). CDR3 residues: CASGPPEGARYGYTF. CDR3 sequence (DNA): TGTGCCAGCGGCCCCCCTGAGGGGGCGCGATATGGCTACACCTTC.

The J gene is TRBJ1-2, the V gene TRBV10-3; D not resolved. The CDR3 is 12 amino acids. CDR1 is ENHRY, CDR2 SYGVKD, per germline. The ends were cut back, 6 bases at V and 8 bases at J, with 13 bases in the middle. DNA of the CDR3: TGTGCCATCAGCTCCCGACGAGGGGGCTACACCTTC. It codes for CAISSRRGGYTF.

For the CDR3, the DNA is TGTGCCAGCAGTTCTCGGGGATCTTTGAACACTGAAGCTTTCTTT. It yields the protein CASSSRGSLNTEAFF. The rearrangement uses TRBV12-3 or TRBV12-4 and TRBJ1-1; no clear D gene. V lost 4 bases to trimming and J lost 0 bases, with 12 bases between them. There are 15 residues in the CDR3.

The V gene is TRBV30, the J gene TRBJ1-2, with 7 bases matching TRBD1. V was pared by 3 bases and J by 2 bases, with 9 bases of the junction left unmatched. The V gene's germline CDR1 is GTSNPN and CDR2 SVGIG (reference sequence). The CDR3 covers 15 residues. CDR3 bases: TGTGCCTGGAGGCCTTCCCGGGACAGCAACTATGGCTACACCTTC. Encoded protein: CAWRPSRDSNYGYTF.

This sequence joins TRBV2 and TRBJ2-3; 7 positions agree with TRBD2. CDR3 size: 14 residues. The germline gives CDR1 SNHLY, CDR2 FYNNEI. Trimming cost V 8 bases and J 2 bases; bases outside gene matches: 7. The CDR3 loop is CASLPGLFTDTQYF. The CDR3 DNA reads as TGTGCCAGCCTCCCGGGACTATTCACAGATACGCAGTATTTT.

The chain links TRBV9 to TRBJ2-3, with D perhaps matching TRBD1 or TRBD2 (5 bases each). CDR1 and CDR2 from the germline V gene are SGDLS and YYNGEE. This CDR3 is 14 amino acids long. Trimming removed 4 bases at V and 3 bases at J, with 12 bases between. This CDR3 reads CASSPRGPTDTQYF. The CDR3 nucleotides read TGTGCCAGCAGCCCACGGGGCCCAACAGATACGCAGTATTTT.

V gene TRBV20-1 combines with J gene TRBJ1-5; D gene uncertain. Germline values: CDR1 DFQATT, CDR2 SNEGSKA (reference sequence). V lost 6 bases to trimming and J lost 0 bases, with 12 bases between them. This CDR3 is built from 14 residues. CDR3 DNA sequence: TGCAGTGCCGGCCCACAGCATAGCAATCAGCCCCAGCATTTT. Translation gives CSAGPQHSNQPQHF.

V usage is TRBV28 and J usage is TRBJ1-5; a possible D gene is TRBD1 (5 bases). Germline CDR1 MDHEN, CDR2 SYDVKM. The CDR3 loop spans 13 amino acids. CDR3 sequence reads: CAGGGPSNQPQHF. DNA of the CDR3: TGTGCTGGCGGGGGTCCTAGCAATCAGCCCCAGCATTTT.

This clonotype was seen a few times. This chain joins TRBV6-4 and TRBJ2-3, with D perhaps matching TRBD2 (6 bases). Germline assignment: CDR1 MRHNA and CDR2 SNTAGT. There are 14 residues in the CDR3. V lost 3 bases and J lost 2, with 9 bases in between. As DNA, the CDR3 is TGTGCCAGCAGTGATGGCGGGGCCACAGATACGCAGTATTTT. Protein sequence: CASSDGGATDTQYF.

The rearrangement uses TRBV30 and TRBJ1-5; D perhaps matches TRBD1 (5 bases). This CDR3 has 14 amino acids. With 0 bases removed from V and 4 bases from J, the gap between germline ends came to 10 bases. Looked up from germline, CDR1 is GTSNPN and CDR2 is SVGIG (reference sequence). In nucleotides, the CDR3 is TGTGCCTGGAGTGTGTGGGGCGCTAATCAGCCCCAGCATTTT. The encoded protein is CAWSVWGANQPQHF.

The chain links TRBV12-3 or TRBV12-4 to TRBJ2-6; D is perhaps TRBD1 or TRBD2 (5 bases each). The CDR3 is made up of 16 amino acids. V lost 6 bases, J lost 0 bases, and 12 bases lay in between. The CDR3 DNA reads as TGTGCCAGCAGACCGGGACGGCTCTCTGGGGCCAACGTCCTGACTTTC. It specifies CASRPGRLSGANVLTF.

The V gene is TRBV9, the J gene TRBJ2-7; TRBD1 matches 7 bases. The CDR3 runs 14 residues. Germline values: CDR1 SGDLS, CDR2 YYNGEE. The ends lost 0 bases at V and 3 bases at J; junction bases unmatched: 3. CDR3 amino acids: CASSVGDSGYEQYF. CDR3 in DNA: TGTGCCAGCAGCGTAGGGGACAGTGGCTACGAGCAGTACTTC.

The chain has TRBV19 and TRBJ2-3, with no clear D. The CDR3 spans 14 residues. From germline, CDR1 is LNHDA and CDR2 SQIVND (reference sequence). V gave up 5 bases and J gave up 2 bases, with 11 bases separating them. In DNA form, the CDR3 reads TGTGCCAGTAGTTCCCAATTATTCACAGATACGCAGTATTTT. As protein: CASSSQLFTDTQYF. Looking up the rest from reference TRBV19 and TRBJ2-3 gives the full variable domain: DGGITQSPKYLFRKEGQNVTLSCEQNLNHDAMYWYRQDPGQGLRLIYYSQIVNDFQKGDIAEGYSVSREKKESFPLTVTSAQKNPTAFYLCASSSQLFTDTQYFGPGTRLTVL.

CDR3 nucleotide sequence: TGTGCCAGCAGTTACTCGAAGGCTAGGACAGCGGGCGGTCGGCCCCAGCATTTT. It codes for CASSYSKARTAGGRPQHF. The chain has TRBV6-2 or TRBV6-3 and TRBJ1-5; tentatively, D is TRBD1 (6 bases). CDR3 size: 18 residues. With 0 bases removed from V and 9 bases from J, the gap between germline ends came to 24 bases. Germline V gene lookup returns CDR1 MNHEY and CDR2 SVGEGT.